One TCR beta chain is described in this entry. Its antigen is still unknown. The sample holds no much larger clone one base away, and base qualities are not on file. To prepare the library, the immunoSEQ multiplex PCR assay was applied. In most patients, genomic DNA was isolated using the Qiagen DNeasy Blood and Tissue Kit and sent frozen to Adaptive Biotechnologies for TCR sequencing. High-throughput TCR-beta CDR3 sequencing of genomic DNA from most patients was performed by Adaptive Biotechnologies. The published analysis was carried out like this. Adaptive's ImmunoSEQ software was the source of the TCR sequencing data for approximately 18 patients, while three other patients were processed with MiXCR and VDJtools. To correct CD4 versus CD8 sorting errors, any sequence found in both subsets at a frequency ratio below 5:1 was removed. CDR3 nucleotide sequences shared between donor and recipient were removed because the origin of such sequences could not be assigned. To be classed as alloreactive, a clone needed at least 2-fold expansion over unstimulated cells and a minimum CFSE-low frequency of 0.002% (template counts) or 0.001% (read counts). A clone was considered mappable if detected in the sequenced pre-transplant spleen, lymph node, or MLR CFSE-low populations of the donor or recipient. Cumulative frequency of alloreactive clones was calculated as a percentage of all sequences weighted by copy number. The immuneACCESS repertoire file appears here via TCRdb, limited to in-frame rearrangements. These files lack a portion of the clones; in checked studies, under half of the deficit traces to unresolved V genes, and the cause of the others is not known. The D gene and trimming were derived from the DNA, and the V and J assignments and clone size from that table. For this sample the table gives about 120,000 clones, of which roughly 95% were detected only once. The biggest ten clones account for 3% to 3.5% of the sample.

This specimen comes from a study of graft-versus-host responses after intestinal transplantation (dated by TCRdb to the early 2020s). Concerning the study at large: Recipients received multivisceral, liver-intestinal, or isolated intestinal transplants. Every recipient was given anti-thymocyte globulin induction, then maintenance tacrolimus and steroids for around three years. After intestinal transplantation, graft-versus-host and host-versus-graft alloreactive T cell clones in the graft, circulation and bone marrow were tracked using bulk TCR-beta CDR3 sequencing. Alloreactive clones were identified by sequencing pre-transplant mixed lymphocyte reaction products and comparing them with unstimulated pre-transplant donor and recipient T cells. The cohort enrolled approximately 24 intestinal transplant recipients, one of whom was a retransplant, and a few patients without pretransplant specimens were excluded. A peak of at least 4% donor T cells among recipient peripheral blood mononuclear cells was the definition used for donor T cell macrochimerism. Rather than being sequenced by the commercial service, samples from a few later patients were sequenced in-house on an Illumina MiSeq and processed with MiXCR.

Including the terminal cysteine and phenylalanine, the CDR3 comprises 15 residues. Only CDR3 DNA remains: 45 bases, in frame from the first base. V and J are truncated by 4 bases and 0 bases respectively, leaving an intervening sequence of 10 bases. The germline V gene yields SGHRS for CDR1 and YFSETQ for CDR2. Study-level results and caveats: GvH clones were found in recipient bone marrow, and some of the GvH clones appeared earlier in ileal mucosa or blood, which is consistent with an intestinal mucosal origin. In patients with donor T cell macrochimerism, the allografts had high GvH to HvG T cell clonal ratios. The conclusions were limited by the relatively low number and heterogeneity of the intestinal transplant patients. Peak levels of circulating GvH clones were associated with declines in HvG clones early after transplant.

Sample time point, as interpreted from the label and publication: cells obtained before transplantation from donor or recipient. CD3+CD4+ and CD3+CD8+ populations were FACS-sorted from unstimulated pre-transplant donor and recipient cells taken from spleen or lymph nodes. The clonotype was recovered from a human donor who received an intestinal transplant. The rearrangement joined TRBV5-1 to TRBJ2-2; too little of a D gene remains to name it. This specimen was unstimulated CD8+ T cells sorted from spleen or lymph node cells, taken before intestinal transplant. The DNA is as follows: TGCGCCAGCAGCGGGGTAGCACCGAACACCGGGGAGCTGTTTTTT. Translation gives CASSGVAPNTGELFF. When the CDR3 is completed using the reference TRBV5-1 and TRBJ2-2 genes on either side, the full variable domain is KAGVTQTPRYLIKTRGQQVTLSCSPISGHRSVSWYQQTPGQGLQFLFEYFSETQRNKGNFPGRFSGRQFSNSRSEMNVSTLELGDSALYLCASSGVAPNTGELFFGEGSRLTVL.